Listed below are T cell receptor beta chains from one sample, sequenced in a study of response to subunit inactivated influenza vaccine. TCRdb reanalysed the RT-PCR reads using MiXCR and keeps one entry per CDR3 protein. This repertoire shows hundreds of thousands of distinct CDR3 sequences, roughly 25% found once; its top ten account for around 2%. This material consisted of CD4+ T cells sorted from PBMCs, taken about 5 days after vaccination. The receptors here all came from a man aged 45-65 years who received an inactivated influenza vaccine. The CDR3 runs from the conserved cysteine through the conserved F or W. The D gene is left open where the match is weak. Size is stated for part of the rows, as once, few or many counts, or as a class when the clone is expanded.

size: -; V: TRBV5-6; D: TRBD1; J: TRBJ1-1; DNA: TGTGCCAGCAGTTCGACAGGGGGCTGGGCTGAAGCTTTCTTT; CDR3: CASSSTGGWAEAFF
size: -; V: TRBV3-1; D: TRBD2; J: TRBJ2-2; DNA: TGTGCCAGCAGCCAAGGGAGCGGGAGGGCCACCAACACCGGGGAGCTGTTTTTT; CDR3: CASSQGSGRATNTGELFF
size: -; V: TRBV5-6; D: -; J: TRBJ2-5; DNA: TGTGCCAGCAGCCGGGGGGCCCAGGGGCAGACCCAGTACTTC; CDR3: CASSRGAQGQTQYF
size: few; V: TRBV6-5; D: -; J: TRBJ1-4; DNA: TGTGCCAGCAGTTACGTTGCGGGTGATAAGGAAAAACTGTTTTTT; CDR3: CASSYVAGDKEKLFF
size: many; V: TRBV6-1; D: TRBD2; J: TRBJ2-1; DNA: TGTGCCAGCACCAACCTAGCGGGGGGGCCCGGTGAGCAGTTCTTC; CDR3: CASTNLAGGPGEQFF
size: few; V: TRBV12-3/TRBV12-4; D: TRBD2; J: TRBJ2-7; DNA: TGTGCCAGCAGTCAGGGACTAGTGGGTGAGCAGTACTTC; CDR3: CASSQGLVGEQYF
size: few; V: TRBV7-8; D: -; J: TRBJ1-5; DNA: TGTGCCAGCAGCTTAGTGGGTAGCAACGGACGCAATCAGCCCCAGCATTTT; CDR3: CASSLVGSNGRNQPQHF
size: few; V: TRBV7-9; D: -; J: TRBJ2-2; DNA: TGTGCCAGCAGCTTATGGGAGAACACCGGGGAGCTGTTTTTT; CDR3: CASSLWENTGELFF
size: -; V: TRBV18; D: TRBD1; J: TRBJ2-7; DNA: TGTGCCAGCTCACCAATGCAGGGGGACGGCGAGCAGTACTTC; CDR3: CASSPMQGDGEQYF
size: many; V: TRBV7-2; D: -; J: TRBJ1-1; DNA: TGTGCCAGCAGCTATACCACCGGGTCCAACACTGAAGCTTTCTTT; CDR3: CASSYTTGSNTEAFF
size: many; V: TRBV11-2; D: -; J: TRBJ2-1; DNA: TGTGCCAGCAGCCCACAAAGGGTTGAGCAGTTCTTC; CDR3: CASSPQRVEQFF
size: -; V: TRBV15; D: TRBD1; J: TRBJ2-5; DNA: TGTGCCACCAGCAGGGACAGGGGGCGGGAGACCCAGTACTTC; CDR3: CATSRDRGRETQYF
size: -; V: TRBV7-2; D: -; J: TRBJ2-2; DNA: TGTGCCAGCAGCTTCAGGGGTTGGGTCCCCGGGGAGCTGTTTTTT; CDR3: CASSFRGWVPGELFF
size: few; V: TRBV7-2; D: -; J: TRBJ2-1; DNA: TGTGCCAGCAGCTCACGGAACAATGAGCAGTTCTTC; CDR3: CASSSRNNEQFF
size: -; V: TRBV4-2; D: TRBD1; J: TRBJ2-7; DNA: TGTGCCAGCAGCCTTCGGGACAGCGGTGCCTACGAGCAGTACTTC; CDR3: CASSLRDSGAYEQYF
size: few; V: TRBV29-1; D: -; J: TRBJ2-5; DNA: TGCAGCGTTGAAGGGTCCTGGGAGACCCAGTACTTC; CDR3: CSVEGSWETQYF
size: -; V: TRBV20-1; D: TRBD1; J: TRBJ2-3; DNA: TGCAGTGCTTTCCCGGGACAGGGGGTTAGCACAGATACGCAGTATTTT; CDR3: CSAFPGQGVSTDTQYF
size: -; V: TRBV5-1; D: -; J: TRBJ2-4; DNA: TGCGCCAGCAGCTTGGCCCAGAAAAACATTCAGTACTTC; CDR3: CASSLAQKNIQYF
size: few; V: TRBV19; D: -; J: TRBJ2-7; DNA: TGTGCCAGTAGTTCTCTAGCAGCGAGCTACGAGCAGTACTTC; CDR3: CASSSLAASYEQYF
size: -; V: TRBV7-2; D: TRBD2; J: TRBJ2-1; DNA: TGTGCCAGCAGCTTAGCAGCTAGCGGGGGGGCTGAGTTCTTC; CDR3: CASSLAASGGAEFF
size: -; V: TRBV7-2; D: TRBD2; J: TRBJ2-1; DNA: TGTGCCAGCAGGGACGTGCGGGGGGGCCTTTACAATGAGCAGTTCTTC; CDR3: CASRDVRGGLYNEQFF
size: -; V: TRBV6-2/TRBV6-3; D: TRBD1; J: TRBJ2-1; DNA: TGTGCCAGCAGGGGACAGGGGAACAATGAGCAGTTCTTC; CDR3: CASRGQGNNEQFF
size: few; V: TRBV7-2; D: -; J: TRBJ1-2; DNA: TGTGCCAGCAGCTTCTCTTCTAACTATGGCTACACCTTC; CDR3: CASSFSSNYGYTF
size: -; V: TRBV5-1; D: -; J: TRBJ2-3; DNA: TGCGCCAGCGGACGGGTGGCGGAAGGGGATACGCAGTATTTT; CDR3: CASGRVAEGDTQYF
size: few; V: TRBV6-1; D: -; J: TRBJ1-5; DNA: TGTGCCAGCAGCCCTGGGGCATCCTATAGCAATCAGCCCCAGCATTTT; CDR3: CASSPGASYSNQPQHF
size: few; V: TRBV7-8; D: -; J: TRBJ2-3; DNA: TGTGCCAGCAGCCAGTACGACGGGACCCGCGACACAGATACGCAGTATTTT; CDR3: CASSQYDGTRDTDTQYF
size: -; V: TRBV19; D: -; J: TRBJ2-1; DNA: TGTGCCAGTAGTTCCTCAGACTATCCCAACTACAATGAGCAGTTCTTC; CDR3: CASSSSDYPNYNEQFF
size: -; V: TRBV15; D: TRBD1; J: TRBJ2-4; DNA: TGTGCCACCAGCAGAGACCCAGGACAGGTGAACATTCAGTACTTC; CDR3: CATSRDPGQVNIQYF
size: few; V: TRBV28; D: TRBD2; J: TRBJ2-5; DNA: TGTGCCAGCAGCTCCTCTAGCGGGGGGGCTAAGGAGACCCAGTACTTC; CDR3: CASSSSSGGAKETQYF
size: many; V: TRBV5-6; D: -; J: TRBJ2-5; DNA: TGTGCCAGCAGCCACACGAATCAAGAGACCCAGTACTTC; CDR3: CASSHTNQETQYF
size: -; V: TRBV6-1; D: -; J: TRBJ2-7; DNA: TGTGCCAGCAGGTCGGGGGGCCTTTACTCCTACGAGCAGTACTTC; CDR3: CASRSGGLYSYEQYF
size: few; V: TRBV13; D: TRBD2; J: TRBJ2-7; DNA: TGTGCCAGCAGCTTATTGGCGGGAGACACTTACGAGCAGTACTTC; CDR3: CASSLLAGDTYEQYF
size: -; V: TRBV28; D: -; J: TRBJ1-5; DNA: TGTGCCAGCACGGGGGGTAGTCAGCCCCAGCATTTT; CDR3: CASTGGSQPQHF
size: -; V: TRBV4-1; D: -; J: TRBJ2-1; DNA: TGCGCCAGCAGCCAACAGGTTGTGAATGAGCAGTTCTTC; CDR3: CASSQQVVNEQFF
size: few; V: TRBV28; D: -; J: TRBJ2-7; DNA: TGTGCCAGCAACACACACGGGACCTTAGCCCTTTACGAGCAGTACTTC; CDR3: CASNTHGTLALYEQYF
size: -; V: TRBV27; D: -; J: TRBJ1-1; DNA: TGTGCCAGCAGTTTCAGGGGCGGTCACACTGAAGCTTTCTTT; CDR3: CASSFRGGHTEAFF
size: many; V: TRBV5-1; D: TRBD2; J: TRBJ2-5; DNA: TGCGCCAGCAGCTTTTTGGGACTAGCGGGATCGGAGACCCAGTACTTC; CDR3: CASSFLGLAGSETQYF
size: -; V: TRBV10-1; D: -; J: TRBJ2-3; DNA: TGCGCCAGCAATCCGGGTGGGCAGGCCGACACAGATACGCAGTATTTT; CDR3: CASNPGGQADTDTQYF
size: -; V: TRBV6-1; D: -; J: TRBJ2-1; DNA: TGTGCCAGCAGTGTTGTGGGTAACAATGAGCAGTTCTTC; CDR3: CASSVVGNNEQFF
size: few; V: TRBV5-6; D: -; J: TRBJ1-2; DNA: TGTGCCAGCAGCCCAACAGGGCTTGGTTCGAGCTACACCTTC; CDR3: CASSPTGLGSSYTF
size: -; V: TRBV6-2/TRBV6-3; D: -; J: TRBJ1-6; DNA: TGTGCCAGCAGCCGGACGGTCAGTTCACCCCTCCACTTT; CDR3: CASSRTVSSPLHF
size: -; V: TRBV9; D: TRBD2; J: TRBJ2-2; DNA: TGTGCCAGCAGCGTAGCGCCTAGCGGGGCCCTTGGCACCGGGGAGCTGTTTTTT; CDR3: CASSVAPSGALGTGELFF
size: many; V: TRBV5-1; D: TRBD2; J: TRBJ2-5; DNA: TGCGCCAGCAGCTCCGCTAGCGGGGGCCCAACGGGGACCCAGTACTTC; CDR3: CASSSASGGPTGTQYF
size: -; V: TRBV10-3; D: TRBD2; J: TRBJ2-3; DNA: TGTGCCATCAGTGATCCGGAAGCGGGAGGCGCGACAGATACGCAGTATTTT; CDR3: CAISDPEAGGATDTQYF
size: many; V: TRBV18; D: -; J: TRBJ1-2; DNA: TGTGCCAGCTCACCACCGACAGAAACAGGGCTTGGCTACACCTTC; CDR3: CASSPPTETGLGYTF
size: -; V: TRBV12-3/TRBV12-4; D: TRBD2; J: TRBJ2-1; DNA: TGTGCCAGCAGTTTAATGGCTAGCGGGGGATACAATGAGCAGTTCTTC; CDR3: CASSLMASGGYNEQFF
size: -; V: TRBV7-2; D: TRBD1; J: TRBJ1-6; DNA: TGTGCCAGCAGCTTAGCCGGGACAGAAAATTCACCCCTCCACTTT; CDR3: CASSLAGTENSPLHF
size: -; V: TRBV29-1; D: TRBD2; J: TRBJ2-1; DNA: TGCAGCGTTGAACAGCGGGAGTCTGTTTATCGGGGTGAGCAGTTCTTC; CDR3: CSVEQRESVYRGEQFF
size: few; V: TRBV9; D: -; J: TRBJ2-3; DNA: TGTGCCAGCAGCGTAGCGGTCCCCTCGACAGATACGCAGTATTTT; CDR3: CASSVAVPSTDTQYF
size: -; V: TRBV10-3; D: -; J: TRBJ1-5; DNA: TGTGCCATCAGTGATGGTCCCGGGGGGAGCAATCAGCCCCAGCATTTT; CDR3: CAISDGPGGSNQPQHF
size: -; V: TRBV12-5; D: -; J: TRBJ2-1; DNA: TGTGCTAGTGGTTTGTTGACTGGCAATGAGCAGTTCTTC; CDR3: CASGLLTGNEQFF
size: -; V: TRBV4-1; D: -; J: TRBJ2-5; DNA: TGCGCCAGCAGCCACGCCGGACAGCAAGAGACCCAGTACTTC; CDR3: CASSHAGQQETQYF
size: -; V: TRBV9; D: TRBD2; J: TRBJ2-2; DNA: TGTGCCAGCACAGCGGGAGGGGACACCGGGGAGCTGTTTTTT; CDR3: CASTAGGDTGELFF
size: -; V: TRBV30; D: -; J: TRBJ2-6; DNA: TGTGCCTGGGACTCGGGGTCTGGGGCCAACGTCCTGACTTTC; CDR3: CAWDSGSGANVLTF
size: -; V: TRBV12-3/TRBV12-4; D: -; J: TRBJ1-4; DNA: TGTGCCAGCAGTCAACAGGCGGAAGGGGAAAAACTGTTTTTT; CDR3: CASSQQAEGEKLFF